This T cell receptor (beta chain) emerged from a study of T cell changes during pregnancy in multiple sclerosis. Sequencing was performed with immunoSEQ multiplex PCR; in TCRdb, only in-frame clones are kept and a portion is missing. The repertoire includes roughly 110,000 clones, less than 95% of them detected once, and 1.6% sits in the top ten. This CDR3 has 15 residues. Looked up from germline, CDR1 is MGHRA and CDR2 is YSYEKL. V lost 0 bases, J lost 8 bases, and 16 bases lay in between. The material was peripheral blood, obtained before pregnancy. This TCR came from a female donor with multiple sclerosis, enrolled in a pregnancy study. The chain carries TRBV4-1 and TRBJ1-2, with TRBD1 as a possible D gene (6 bases). CDR3 residues: CASSQDEGGTGGYTF. Written as DNA, the CDR3 is TGCGCCAGCAGCCAAGATGAAGGGGGAACAGGCGGCTACACCTTC.